This T cell receptor beta chain originates from a study of blood T cell repertoires in COVID-19. Study-level information: PBMCs, B-cell-depleted T cells, or T cells were the source of the cDNA or gDNA that made up the material.

Authors' analysis steps: Reference gene primers were amplified, and this amplification served to estimate nucleated cell counts. The assay was immunoSEQ multiplex PCR, and TCRdb's table has in-frame clones only and misses some. The DNA was the basis for D and trimming; V, J and clone size are from that table. In the table there are around 60,000 clones, roughly 83% of which are singletons. Germline loops: CDR1 MNHNY, CDR2 SVGAGI (reference sequence). The CDR3 has 16 amino acids. V dropped 5 bases and J dropped 7; count of bases not matched to a gene: 12. The sequence derives from a man aged 50-59 years with COVID-19, enrolled during active disease. Sequenced input: peripheral blood. V usage is TRBV6-6 and J usage is TRBJ2-3, with TRBD2 matching over 10 bases. The DNA for the CDR3 is TGTGCCAGCAGTAAGGAGGCTAGCGGGAGACGGAATACGCAGTATTTT. It yields the protein CASSKEASGRRNTQYF.